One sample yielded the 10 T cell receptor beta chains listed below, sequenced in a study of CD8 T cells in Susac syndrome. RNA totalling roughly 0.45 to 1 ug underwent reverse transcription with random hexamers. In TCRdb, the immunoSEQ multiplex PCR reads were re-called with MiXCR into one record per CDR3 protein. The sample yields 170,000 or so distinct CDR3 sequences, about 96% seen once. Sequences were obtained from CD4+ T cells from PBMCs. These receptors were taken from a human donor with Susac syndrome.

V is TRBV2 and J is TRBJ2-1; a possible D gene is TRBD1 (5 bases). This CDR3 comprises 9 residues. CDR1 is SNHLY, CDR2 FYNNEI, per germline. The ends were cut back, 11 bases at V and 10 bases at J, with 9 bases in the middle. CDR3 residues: CAAGPEQFF. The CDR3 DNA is TGTGCCGCAGGGCCGGAGCAGTTCTTC.

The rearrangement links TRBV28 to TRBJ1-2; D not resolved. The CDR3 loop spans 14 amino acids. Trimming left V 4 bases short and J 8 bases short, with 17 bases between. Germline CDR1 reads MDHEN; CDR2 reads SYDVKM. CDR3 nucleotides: TGTGCCAGCAGTTCCCAGGCTACGGGCAGGGGCTACACCTTC. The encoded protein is CASSSQATGRGYTF.

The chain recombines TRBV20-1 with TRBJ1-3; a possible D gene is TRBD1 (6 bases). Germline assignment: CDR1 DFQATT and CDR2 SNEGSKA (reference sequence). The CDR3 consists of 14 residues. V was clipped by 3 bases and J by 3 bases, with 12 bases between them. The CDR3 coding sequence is TGCAGTGCTAGGAATGGGGGCGTTGGAAACACCATATATTTT. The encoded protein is CSARNGGVGNTIYF.

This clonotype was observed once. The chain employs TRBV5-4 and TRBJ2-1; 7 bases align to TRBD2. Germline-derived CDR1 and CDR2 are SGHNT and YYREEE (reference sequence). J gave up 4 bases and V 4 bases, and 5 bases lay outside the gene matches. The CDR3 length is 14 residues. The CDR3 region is CASSNSGPYNEQFF. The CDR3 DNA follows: TGTGCCAGCAGCAATAGCGGGCCATACAATGAGCAGTTCTTC.

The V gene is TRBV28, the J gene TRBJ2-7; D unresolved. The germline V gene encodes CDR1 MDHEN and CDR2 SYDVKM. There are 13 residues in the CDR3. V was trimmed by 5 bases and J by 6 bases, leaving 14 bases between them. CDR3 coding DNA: TGTGCCAGCAGTCAGACCCCAACCCTCGAGCAGTACTTC. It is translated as CASSQTPTLEQYF.

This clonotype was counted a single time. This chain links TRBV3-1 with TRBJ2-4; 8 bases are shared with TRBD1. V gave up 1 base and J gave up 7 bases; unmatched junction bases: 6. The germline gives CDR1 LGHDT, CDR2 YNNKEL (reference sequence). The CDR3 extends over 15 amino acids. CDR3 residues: CASSQGTGPGNIQYF. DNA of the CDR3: TGTGCCAGCAGCCAAGGGACAGGGCCGGGGAACATTCAGTACTTC.

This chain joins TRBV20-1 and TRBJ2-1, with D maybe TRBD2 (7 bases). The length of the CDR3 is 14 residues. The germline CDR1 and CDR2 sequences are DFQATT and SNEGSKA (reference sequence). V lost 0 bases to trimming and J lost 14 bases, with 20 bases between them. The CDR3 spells CSARDNGGRFVEFF. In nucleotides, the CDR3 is TGCAGTGCTAGAGACAACGGGGGGCGTTTTGTGGAGTTCTTC.

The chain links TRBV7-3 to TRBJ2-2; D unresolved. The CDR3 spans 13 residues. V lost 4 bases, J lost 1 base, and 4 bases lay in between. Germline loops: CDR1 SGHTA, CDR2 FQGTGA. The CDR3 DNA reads TGTGCCAGCAGCTCCCTGAACACCGGGGAGCTGTTTTTT. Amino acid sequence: CASSSLNTGELFF. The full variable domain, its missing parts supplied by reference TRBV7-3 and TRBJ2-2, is GAGVSQTPSNKVTEKGKYVELRCDPISGHTALYWYRQSLGQGPEFLIYFQGTGAADDSGLPNDRFFAVRPEGSVSTLKIQRTERGDSAVYLCASSSLNTGELFFGEGSRLTVL.

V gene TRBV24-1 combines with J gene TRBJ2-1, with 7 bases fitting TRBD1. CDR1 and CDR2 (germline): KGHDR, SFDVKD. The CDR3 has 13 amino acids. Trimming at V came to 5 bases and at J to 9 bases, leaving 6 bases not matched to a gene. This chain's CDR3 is CATSGGQPFEQFF. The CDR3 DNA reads TGTGCCACCAGTGGGGGACAGCCCTTTGAGCAGTTCTTC.

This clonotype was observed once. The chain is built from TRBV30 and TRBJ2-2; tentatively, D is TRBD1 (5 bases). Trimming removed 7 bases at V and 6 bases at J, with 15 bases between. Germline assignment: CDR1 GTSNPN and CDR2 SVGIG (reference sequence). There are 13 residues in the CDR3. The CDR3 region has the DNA TGTGCCTCCTCCCTGGGGCCGCCCGGGGAGCTGTTTTTT. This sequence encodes CASSLGPPGELFF.